The present TCR beta chain was sequenced within a study of beta chain features in type 1 diabetes. Comments on this clone: Antigen specificity is unknown.

The sequenced template was cDNA made from the entire isolated RNA. TCRdb's copy holds only in-frame clones and misses some; the assay was immunoSEQ multiplex PCR. The sample has about 710,000 clones, roughly an eighth seen once. Trimming stripped 1 base from V and 1 base from J, with 12 bases between. Germline CDR1 SGHTA, CDR2 FQGNSA. The CDR3 loop spans 16 amino acids. Study-level results: Cells with high TCR expression could be over-represented by cDNA sequencing. Shorter TCRB CDR3s, moderately but significantly so, were found in Type 1 diabetes patients in all four CD4+ subsets.

It was one heparinised blood draw, averaging around 120 mL, that each donor gave. Purity (above 98%) was reached by all sorted populations. This clonotype was obtained from a young man with type 1 diabetes. The chain is built from TRBV7-2 and TRBJ2-3; no definite D call. The specimen sequenced was naive CD4+ T cells from blood. The DNA of the CDR3 is TGTGCCAGCAGCTTAGGGTTCCACTCCGGCACAGATACGCAGTATTTT. It encodes CASSLGFHSGTDTQYF.